This T cell receptor beta chain appears in the sequencing data of a study of regulatory T cells in long-lasting Graves disease. CDR3 length: 15 amino acids. Trimming left V 1 base short and J 9 bases short, with 19 bases between. Germline loops: CDR1 SGHAT, CDR2 FQNNGV. The sample's time point: persistent/refractory GD, antithyroid drugs over 5 years with positive TRAb. RNA from PBMCs was the source of the TCR library. Both iRepertoire HTBI primers and Arm-PCR of CDR3 regions were used to build the TCR beta libraries. TCRdb reanalysed the multiplex PCR reads using MiXCR and keeps one entry per CDR3 protein. The sample carries 400,000 to 500,000 distinct CDR3 sequences, 20% to 25% recorded once.

This sequence joins TRBV11-2 and TRBJ2-7; D not certain. The sequencing here drew on peripheral blood mononuclear cells (PBMCs), taken when the disease was refractory, from a patient treated with antithyroid drugs. The clonotype was recovered from a female donor with Graves disease. In DNA form, the CDR3 reads TGTGCCAGCAGCTTAGCTTATGCCCTCAGCGATGGGCAGTACTTC. Protein product: CASSLAYALSDGQYF.